This T cell receptor beta chain was identified during a study of control samples from healthy donors and cancer patients. Libraries were prepared by immunoSEQ multiplex PCR; TCRdb keeps only in-frame clonotypes and omits some of them. This sample has about 130,000 clones, with 90% found just once. The CDR3 has 16 residues. Germline CDR1 SGHVS, CDR2 FNYEAQ. V lost 1 base to trimming and J lost 6 bases, with 19 bases between them. The V gene is TRBV7-6, the J gene TRBJ2-7; D may be TRBD2 (5 bases). Sample: blood. The receptor was derived from a man between 18 and 35 years old in good health. The CDR3 DNA sequence: TGTGCCAGCAGCTTAGGGACTTCGTTTCCCCCAACCGAGCAGTACTTC. Amino acid sequence: CASSLGTSFPPTEQYF.